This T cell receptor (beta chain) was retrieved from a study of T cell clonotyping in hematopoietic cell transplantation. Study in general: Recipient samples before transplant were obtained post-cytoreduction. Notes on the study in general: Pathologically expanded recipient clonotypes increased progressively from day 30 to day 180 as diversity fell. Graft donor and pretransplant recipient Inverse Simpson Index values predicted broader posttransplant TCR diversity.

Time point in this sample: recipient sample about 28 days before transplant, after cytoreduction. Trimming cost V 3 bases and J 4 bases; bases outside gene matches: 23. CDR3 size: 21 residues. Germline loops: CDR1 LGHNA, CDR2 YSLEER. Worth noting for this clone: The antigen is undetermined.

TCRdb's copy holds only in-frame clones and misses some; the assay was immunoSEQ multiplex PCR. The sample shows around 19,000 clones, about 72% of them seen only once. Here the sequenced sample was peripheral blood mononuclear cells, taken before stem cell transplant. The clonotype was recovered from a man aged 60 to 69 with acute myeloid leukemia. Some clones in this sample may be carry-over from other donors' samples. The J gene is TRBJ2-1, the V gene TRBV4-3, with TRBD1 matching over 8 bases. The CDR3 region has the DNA TGCGCCAGCAGCCATTCCATTCCCGGGACAGGCAGGGTCCGCGCATACAATGAGCAGTTCTTC. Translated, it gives CASSHSIPGTGRVRAYNEQFF.